This is a list of T cell receptor beta chains from one sample in a study of early stage breast cancer tumors. Method: immunoSEQ multiplex PCR; TCRdb's copy keeps in-frame clones and lacks some. The sample yields fewer than 75,000 clones, 70% to 80% seen once. Sequencing was performed on blood. These receptors were obtained from a person aged 30 to 39 with breast cancer. CDR3s leave out the opening cysteine and the closing phenylalanine or tryptophan. The order of the fields is V gene, CDR3 protein.

V: TRBV11-2; CDR3: ASSLELAANTGELF
V: TRBV4-3; CDR3: ASSLEPGQPYNEQF
V: TRBV4-1; CDR3: ASSKWGGLGNQPQH
V: TRBV14; CDR3: ASSQEFTSGLNNEQF
V: TRBV5-1; CDR3: ASFYEQY
V: TRBV29-1; CDR3: SVRTGVGEQY
V: TRBV19; CDR3: ASRRTGEDQPQH
V: TRBV18; CDR3: ASSIGTEETQY
V: TRBV10-2; CDR3: ASRGLAVTGELF
V: TRBV6-1; CDR3: ASSEGRGLDTEAF
V: TRBV7-7; CDR3: ASSLDLPRATGELF
V: TRBV5-1; CDR3: ASSSRQGGETQY
V: TRBV30; CDR3: AWRRQEDTEAF
V: TRBV15; CDR3: ATSPGVNEQF
V: TRBV27; CDR3: ASSSNLQGAPREKLF
V: TRBV7-9; CDR3: ASQSDGTEAF
V: TRBV7-3; CDR3: ASSLHRGSYNEQF
V: TRBV2; CDR3: ASSRQGSTIYGYT
V: TRBV5-1; CDR3: ASSFLLTGGFANEQF
V: TRBV4-3; CDR3: ASSQVSRLGEAGYT